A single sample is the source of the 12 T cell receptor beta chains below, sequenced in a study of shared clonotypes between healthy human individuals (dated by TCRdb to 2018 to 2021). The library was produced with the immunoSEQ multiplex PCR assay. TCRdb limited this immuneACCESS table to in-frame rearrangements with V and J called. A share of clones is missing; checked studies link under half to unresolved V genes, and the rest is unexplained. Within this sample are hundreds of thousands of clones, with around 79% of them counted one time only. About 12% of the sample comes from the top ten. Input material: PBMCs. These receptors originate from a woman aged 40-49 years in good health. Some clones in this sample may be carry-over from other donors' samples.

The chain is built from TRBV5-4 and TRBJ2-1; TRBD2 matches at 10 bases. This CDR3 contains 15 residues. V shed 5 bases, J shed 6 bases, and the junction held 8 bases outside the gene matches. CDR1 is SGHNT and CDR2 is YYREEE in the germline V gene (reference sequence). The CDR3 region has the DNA TGTGCCAGCAGGACGGGGACTAGCGAACTCAATGAGCAGTTCTTC. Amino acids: CASRTGTSELNEQFF.

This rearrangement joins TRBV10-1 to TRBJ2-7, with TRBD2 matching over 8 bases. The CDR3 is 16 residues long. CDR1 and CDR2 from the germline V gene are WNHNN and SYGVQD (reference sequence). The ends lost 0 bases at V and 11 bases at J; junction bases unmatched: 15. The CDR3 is CASSESGGSAGGRKYF. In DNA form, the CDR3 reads TGCGCCAGCAGTGAGTCGGGAGGGTCGGCGGGAGGTCGAAAGTACTTC.

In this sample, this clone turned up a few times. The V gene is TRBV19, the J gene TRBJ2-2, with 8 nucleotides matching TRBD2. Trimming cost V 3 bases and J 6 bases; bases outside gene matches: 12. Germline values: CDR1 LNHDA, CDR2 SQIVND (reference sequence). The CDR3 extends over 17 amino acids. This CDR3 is CASSIQPGLGRSGELFF. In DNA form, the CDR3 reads TGTGCCAGTAGTATCCAACCGGGACTAGGTCGGTCCGGGGAGCTGTTTTTT.

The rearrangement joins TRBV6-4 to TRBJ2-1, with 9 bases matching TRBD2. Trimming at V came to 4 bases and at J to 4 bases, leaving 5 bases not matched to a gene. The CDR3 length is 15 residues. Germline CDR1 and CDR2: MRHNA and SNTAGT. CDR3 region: CASSGTSDGYNEQFF. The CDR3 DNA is TGTGCCAGCAGTGGGACTAGCGATGGGTACAATGAGCAGTTCTTC.

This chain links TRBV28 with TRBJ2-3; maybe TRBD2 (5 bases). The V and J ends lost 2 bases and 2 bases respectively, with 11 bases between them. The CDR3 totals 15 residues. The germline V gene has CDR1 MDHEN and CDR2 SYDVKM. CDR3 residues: CASSLPRALTDTQYF. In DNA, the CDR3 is TGTGCCAGCAGTTTACCGCGGGCTCTCACAGATACGCAGTATTTT.

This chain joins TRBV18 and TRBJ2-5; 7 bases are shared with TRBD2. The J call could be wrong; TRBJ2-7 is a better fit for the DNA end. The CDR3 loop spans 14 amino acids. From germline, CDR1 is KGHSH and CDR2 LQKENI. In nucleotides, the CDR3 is TGTGCCAGCTCACCACGGGGCGGGAGTAGCGAGCAGTACTTC. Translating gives CASSPRGGSSEQYF.

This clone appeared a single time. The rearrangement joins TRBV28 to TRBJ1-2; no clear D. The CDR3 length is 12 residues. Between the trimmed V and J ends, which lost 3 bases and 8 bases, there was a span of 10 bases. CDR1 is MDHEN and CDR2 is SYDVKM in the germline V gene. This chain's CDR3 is CASSFNPWGYTF. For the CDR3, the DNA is TGTGCCAGCAGTTTCAACCCCTGGGGCTACACCTTC.

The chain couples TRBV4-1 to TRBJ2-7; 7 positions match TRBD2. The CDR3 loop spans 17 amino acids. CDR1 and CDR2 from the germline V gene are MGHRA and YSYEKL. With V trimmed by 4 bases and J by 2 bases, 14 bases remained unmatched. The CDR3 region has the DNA TGCGCCAGCAGCCCGGTCTTCCGGCGGGAGTCGCCCTACGAGCAGTACTTC. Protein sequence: CASSPVFRRESPYEQYF.

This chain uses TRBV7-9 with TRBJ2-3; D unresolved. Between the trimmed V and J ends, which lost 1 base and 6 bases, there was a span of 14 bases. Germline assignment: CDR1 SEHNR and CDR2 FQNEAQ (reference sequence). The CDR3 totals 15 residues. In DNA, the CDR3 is TGTGCCAGCAGCTTAGTATGGGCGGACGAGGATACGCAGTATTTT. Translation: CASSLVWADEDTQYF. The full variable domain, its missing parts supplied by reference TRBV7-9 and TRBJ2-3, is DTGVSQNPRHKITKRGQNVTFRCDPISEHNRLYWYRQTLGQGPEFLTYFQNEAQLEKSRLLSDRFSAERPKGSFSTLEIQRTEQGDSAMYLCASSLVWADEDTQYFGPGTRLTVL.

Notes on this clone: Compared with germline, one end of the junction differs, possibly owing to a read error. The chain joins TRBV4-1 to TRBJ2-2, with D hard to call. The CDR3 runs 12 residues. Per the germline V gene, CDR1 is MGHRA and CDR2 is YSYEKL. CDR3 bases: TGCGCCAGCCGCCAGAACACCGGGGAGCTGTTTTTT. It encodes CASRQNTGELFF.

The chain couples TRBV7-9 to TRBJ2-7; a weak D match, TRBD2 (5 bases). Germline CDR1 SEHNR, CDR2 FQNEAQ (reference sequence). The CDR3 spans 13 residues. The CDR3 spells CASWETSLSEQYF. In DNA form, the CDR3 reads TGTGCAAGCTGGGAGACCTCCTTAAGCGAGCAGTACTTC.

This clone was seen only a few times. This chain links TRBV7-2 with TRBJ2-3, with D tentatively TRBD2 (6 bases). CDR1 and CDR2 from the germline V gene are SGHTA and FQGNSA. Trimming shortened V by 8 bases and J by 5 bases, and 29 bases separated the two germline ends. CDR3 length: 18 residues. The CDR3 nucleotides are TGTGCCAGCTGCATGCAAGTGTCTTCGGGAGTATCAGTAGATACGCAGTATTTT. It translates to CASCMQVSSGVSVDTQYF.